This T cell receptor beta chain was identified in a study of spatial heterogeneity in lung cancer. Turning to the study itself: Matched bulk RNA-seq yielded a T cell module score, and TCR transcript counts in tumor regions correlated strongly with that score.

Time point indicated: sample taken at primary tumor resection. In this sample, this clonotype turned up many times. Antigen specificity is unknown. The CDR3 is 13 residues long. Losses at the gene ends were 6 bases for V and 2 bases for J; bases not matched to a gene: 5. Germline V lookup: CDR1 DFQATT, CDR2 SNEGSKA (reference sequence). Study conclusions and caveats: Tumors with more nonsynonymous mutations had more expanded intratumoral alpha and beta TCRs.

All TCR cDNA molecules were individually tagged with a unique molecular identifier. Using its own MiXCR run on the 5' RACE reads, TCRdb lists one record per CDR3 protein. The profile shows 20,000 to 30,000 distinct CDR3 sequences, around 10% of them singletons. The clonotype originates from a male donor with early-stage non-small cell lung cancer. This sample comprised lung tumor tissue, obtained at surgery. V usage is TRBV20-1 and J usage is TRBJ1-2; 8 bases align to TRBD1. The CDR3 bases are TGCAGTGCGATGAGACAGGGGAACTATGGCTACACCTTC. Encoded protein: CSAMRQGNYGYTF.